The next 9 T cell receptor beta chains were all read from a single sample in a study of beta chain features in type 1 diabetes. As every portion of the isolated RNA was reverse transcribed, the sequencing read expressed TCRB transcripts. Assay used: immunoSEQ multiplex PCR; TCRdb lists only in-frame clones, some missing. The sample records 400,000 to 450,000 clones, about 15% being singletons. Material for sequencing was naive CD4+ T cells from blood. These receptors came from a man aged 25-45 years in good health.

This clone was seen more than once but under ten times. V gene TRBV10-3 combines with J gene TRBJ1-2, with D possibly TRBD1 on 6 matching bases. Germline CDR1 is ENHRY and CDR2 is SYGVKD. V gave up 1 base and J gave up 14 bases, with 20 bases separating them. The length of the CDR3 is 14 residues. CDR3 amino acids: CAISELKGTSHYTF. The CDR3 DNA is TGTGCCATCAGTGAGTTAAAGGGGACATCTCACTATACCTTC.

The chain is built from TRBV7-2 and TRBJ2-2; D gene uncertain. This CDR3 is 12 amino acids long. Germline assignment: CDR1 SGHTA and CDR2 FQGNSA. V shed 5 bases and J shed 4 bases, with 5 bases lying between them. In DNA, the CDR3 is TGTGCCAGCAGCCTGTCCACCGGGGAGCTGTTTTTT. It translates to CASSLSTGELFF. Full variable domain (rest looked up from reference TRBV7-2 and TRBJ2-2): GAGVSQSPSNKVTEKGKDVELRCDPISGHTALYWYRQSLGQGLEFLIYFQGNSAPDKSGLPSDRFSAERTGGSVSTLTIQRTQQEDSAVYLCASSLSTGELFFGEGSRLTVL.

Comments on this clone: Other DNA variants within this sample encode the same CDR3. The J gene is TRBJ2-5, the V gene TRBV20-1; TRBD2 is a possible D gene (5 bases). This CDR3 is 10 amino acids long. The V end lost 6 bases, the J end lost 4 bases, and 6 bases lay between the germline ends. The V gene's germline CDR1 is DFQATT and CDR2 SNEGSKA (reference sequence). CDR3: CSAAGETQYF. CDR3 nucleotide sequence: TGCAGTGCCGCGGGAGAGACCCAGTACTTC.

The CDR3 bases are TGTGCCTGGAGTGTATCTGGGACGGGCACTGAAGCTTTCTTT. As protein: CAWSVSGTGTEAFF. The chain combines TRBV30 with TRBJ1-1, with D perhaps matching TRBD1 (5 bases). The CDR3 sequence is 14 residues long. CDR1 and CDR2 from the germline V gene are GTSNPN and SVGIG (reference sequence). V gave up 0 bases and J gave up 4 bases, with 12 bases separating them. The whole variable domain, remainder taken from reference TRBV30 and TRBJ1-1, is SQTIHQWPATLVQPVGSPLSLECTVEGTSNPNLYWYRQAAGRGLQLLFYSVGIGQISSEVPQNLSASRPQDRQFILSSKKLLLSDSGFYLCAWSVSGTGTEAFFGQGTRLTVV.

This clone was observed a few times. The gene calls are TRBV29-1 and TRBJ1-1; D possibly corresponds to TRBD1 (6 bases). Germline loops: CDR1 SQVTM, CDR2 ANQGSEA. V was trimmed by 2 bases and J by 3 bases, leaving 16 bases between them. CDR3 length: 15 amino acids. As DNA, the CDR3 is TGCAGCGTTGAACGCCCAGGGGTTGAGGACACTGAAGCTTTCTTT. Protein sequence: CSVERPGVEDTEAFF.

This chain connects TRBV10-3 to TRBJ1-1, with 7 bases fitting TRBD1. Germline trimming cut 6 bases from V and 4 bases from J; bases unmatched to any gene: 8. Germline V gives CDR1 ENHRY, CDR2 SYGVKD. The CDR3 has 14 residues. CDR3 sequence: CAISAGQDFTEAFF. CDR3 DNA sequence: TGTGCCATCAGCGCCGGACAGGACTTCACTGAAGCTTTCTTT.

This chain links TRBV29-1 with TRBJ1-2; TRBD1 agrees at 7 bases. With 8 bases clipped from V and 3 bases from J, the junction kept 15 bases outside the gene matches. This CDR3 is 15 amino acids long. Germline V CDR1 and CDR2: SQVTM, ANQGSEA. CDR3 sequence reads: CSIQWSPTGDYGYTF. As DNA, the CDR3 is TGCAGCATACAATGGTCACCCACAGGGGACTATGGCTACACCTTC.

The chain is built from TRBV6-6 and TRBJ2-1; D ambiguous. This CDR3 is built from 14 residues. With 1 base removed from V and 4 bases from J, the gap between germline ends came to 8 bases. CDR1 MNHNY and CDR2 SVGAGI come from the germline V gene (reference sequence). CDR3 region: CASSYLAKYNEQFF. CDR3 DNA: TGTGCCAGCAGTTACTTGGCTAAATACAATGAGCAGTTCTTC.

V usage is TRBV20-1 and J usage is TRBJ1-1, with a possible D match to TRBD1 (5 bases). CDR1 and CDR2 (germline): DFQATT, SNEGSKA (reference sequence). V lost 5 bases to trimming and J lost 5 bases, with 9 bases between them. The CDR3 covers 11 residues. The CDR3 spells CSAGGGTEAFF. The CDR3 coding sequence is TGCAGTGCTGGCGGGGGGACTGAAGCTTTCTTT.